This T cell receptor (beta chain) emerged from a study of cytomegalovirus exposure and HLA in healthy donors. Regarding the study as a whole: Productive status was seen about 90% or about 30% of the time for most TCR beta V segments in an earlier analysis. Some segments of the V type, notably TRBV6-2 and TRBV6-3, were excluded as indistinguishable.

Nominally healthy donors provided the samples, though records likely missed some immune exposures. With respect to this clone: Antigen: not known.

Germline V CDR1 and CDR2: GTSNPN, SVGIG (reference sequence). The CDR3 totals 18 residues. V shed 2 bases, J shed 0 bases, and the junction held 13 bases outside the gene matches. Primers: 60 Vbeta forward and 13 Jbeta reverse. Sequenced by immunoSEQ multiplex PCR; TCRdb stores in-frame clones only, minus some. The listing contains roughly 45,000 clones. Material for sequencing was PBMCs. The V gene is TRBV30, the J gene TRBJ2-3, with 8 bases that match TRBD1. The receptor comes from a woman between 25 and 40 years old in good health and CMV-seronegative. CDR3 region: CAWSIGTGGALSTDTQYF. CDR3 sequence (DNA): TGTGCCTGGAGTATAGGGACAGGTGGGGCCCTTAGCACAGATACGCAGTATTTT.